This T cell receptor (beta chain) was sequenced during a study of monozygotic twins with inflammatory bowel disease. Study observations and caveats: IBD patients shared fewer clonotypes with other individuals than healthy twins, especially patients with disease activity signs. Concordance status among twins (concordant versus discordant) showed no link to repertoire similarity, possibly from limited power.

Of note for this clonotype: Its antigen is unidentified.

CDR3 size: 13 residues. Via template switching, UMIs carrying a 6-nucleotide sample barcode were introduced. Two rounds of nested PCR, of approximately 16 and 9 cycles, were run on TCRalpha and TCRbeta cDNA. TCRdb processed the 5' RACE reads again and assigns one entry to each CDR3 protein, with no DNA. The sample includes over 200,000 distinct CDR3 sequences. The TCR originated in a human donor with ulcerative colitis or Crohn's disease, or a healthy co-twin of an affected twin (not recorded which). The sequenced sample was blood. The V and J genes are TRBV12-3 or TRBV12-4 and TRBJ1-2. CDR3 protein: CASSLAGFYGYTF.